A single sample is the source of the 13 T cell receptor beta chains below, sequenced in a study of technical replicates of blood from a handful of donors. Only in-frame clones appear in the TCRdb table, and some are missing; sequencing was by immunoSEQ multiplex PCR. The data hold about 80,000 clones, with 85% to 95% observed a single time. The material sequenced was T cells isolated from PBMCs. These receptors came from a human donor in good health.

The CDR3 is CASSAGDLNTGELFF. The CDR3 DNA reads as TGTGCCAGCAGCGCTGGGGACTTAAACACCGGGGAGCTGTTTTTT. The V call is TRBV9, the J call TRBJ2-2; possibly TRBD2 for D (6 bases). Germline V gene sequence: CDR1 SGDLS, CDR2 YYNGEE. The CDR3 runs to 15 residues. V gave up 3 bases and J gave up 2 bases, with 11 bases separating them.

This chain joins TRBV7-3 and TRBJ2-6, with D possibly being TRBD1 (5 bases). The CDR3 extends over 16 amino acids. The germline CDR1 and CDR2 sequences are SGHTA and FQGTGA. With 1 base removed from V and 0 bases from J, the gap between germline ends came to 7 bases. The CDR3, as DNA: TGTGCCAGCAGCTTAAGCAGGGACTCTGGGGCCAACGTCCTGACTTTC. Protein product: CASSLSRDSGANVLTF.

The J gene is TRBJ2-1, the V gene TRBV7-8; 11 nucleotides agree with TRBD2. Trimming at V came to 5 bases and at J to 6 bases, leaving 6 bases not matched to a gene. This CDR3 has 15 residues. Germline CDR1 and CDR2: SGHVS and FQNEAQ. Here the CDR3 DNA reads TGTGCCAGCAGCCAGGGACTAGCGGCATTCAATGAGCAGTTCTTC. Protein sequence: CASSQGLAAFNEQFF.

The chain has TRBV5-4 and TRBJ2-1; a weak D match, TRBD2 (6 bases). The germline V gene encodes CDR1 SGHNT and CDR2 YYREEE (reference sequence). V gave up 1 base and J gave up 5 bases, with 13 bases separating them. This CDR3 is 15 amino acids long. The CDR3 loop reads CASSLIGGKDNEQFF. DNA of the CDR3: TGTGCCAGCAGCTTGATTGGGGGGAAAGACAATGAGCAGTTCTTC. Full variable domain (remainder filled in from reference TRBV5-4 and TRBJ2-1): ETGVTQSPTHLIKTRGQQVTLRCSSQSGHNTVSWYQQALGQGPQFIFQYYREEENGRGNFPPRFSGLQFPNYSSELNVNALELDDSALYLCASSLIGGKDNEQFFGPGTRLTVL.

This rearrangement joins TRBV13 to TRBJ1-1; tentative D call: TRBD1 (5 bases). This CDR3 comprises 15 residues. V lost 2 bases to trimming and J lost 5 bases, with 15 bases between them. Per the germline V gene, CDR1 is PRHDT and CDR2 is FYEKMQ (reference sequence). In DNA, the CDR3 is TGTGCCAGCAGCTTAAGCGGGGCGGGAAGTACTGAAGCTTTCTTT. As protein: CASSLSGAGSTEAFF.

The J gene is TRBJ2-7, the V gene TRBV7-9; TRBD1 aligns across 10 bases. Trimming removed 4 bases from V and 11 bases from J; junction bases left unmatched: 14. This CDR3 is built from 15 residues. CDR1 is SEHNR and CDR2 is FQNEAQ in the germline V gene (reference sequence). CDR3 sequence (DNA): TGTGCCAGCAGCTCCCACCAATCAGGGACAGGGGATGAGTACTTC. This sequence encodes CASSSHQSGTGDEYF. Full variable domain (missing parts from reference TRBV7-9 and TRBJ2-7): DTGVSQNPRHKITKRGQNVTFRCDPISEHNRLYWYRQTLGQGPEFLTYFQNEAQLEKSRLLSDRFSAERPKGSFSTLEIQRTEQGDSAMYLCASSSHQSGTGDEYFGPGTRLTVT.

The chain joins TRBV28 to TRBJ1-2; weak D call: TRBD1 (5 bases). CDR1 and CDR2 (germline): MDHEN, SYDVKM. Trimming removed 5 bases from V and 6 bases from J, with 10 bases in between. The CDR3 is 12 residues long. Here the CDR3 DNA reads TGTGCCAGCAGTACAGGTGGTGATGGCTACACCTTC. As protein: CASSTGGDGYTF.

This clone was counted a few times. V gene TRBV4-1 combines with J gene TRBJ1-1; no clear D. Trimming removed 4 bases from V and 3 bases from J, with 18 bases in between. In germline, CDR1 is MGHRA, CDR2 YSYEKL. The CDR3 contains 16 residues. CDR3 loop: CASSPLRREYDTEAFF. Written as DNA, the CDR3 is TGCGCCAGCAGCCCCTTAAGGAGGGAATACGACACTGAAGCTTTCTTT.

The chain joins TRBV7-3 to TRBJ2-1, with D possibly TRBD2 on 5 matching bases. This CDR3 contains 14 residues. Trimming took off 5 bases at V and 3 bases at J, with 11 bases between the two ends. The germline V gene encodes CDR1 SGHTA and CDR2 FQGTGA. This CDR3 reads CASSQDSNYNEQFF. CDR3 nucleotides: TGTGCCAGCAGCCAGGACTCGAACTACAATGAGCAGTTCTTC.

This clone was counted a single time. The J gene is TRBJ2-7, the V gene TRBV2, with D maybe TRBD1 (5 bases). This CDR3 has 13 residues. V lost 9 bases and J 6 bases, leaving 18 bases between the germline ends. The germline V gene encodes CDR1 SNHLY and CDR2 FYNNEI. The CDR3 sequence is CASHYWQGGEQYF. In DNA form, the CDR3 reads TGTGCCAGTCACTATTGGCAGGGTGGCGAGCAGTACTTC.

This clone has just one count. This chain connects TRBV5-1 to TRBJ1-1, with 7 nucleotides matching TRBD1. The germline CDR1 and CDR2 sequences are SGHRS and YFSETQ. CDR3 size: 15 residues. V was clipped by 4 bases and J by 1 base; unmatched bases: 7. The CDR3 DNA reads TGCGCCAGCAGCCAACTACAGGGGAGGAACACTGAAGCTTTCTTT. This encodes CASSQLQGRNTEAFF.

The V call is TRBV19, the J call TRBJ2-5, with TRBD2 matching over 7 bases. The CDR3 is 12 residues long. Trimming removed 5 bases from V and 4 bases from J; junction bases left unmatched: 1. Per germline, CDR1 LNHDA and CDR2 SQIVND (reference sequence). CDR3: CASSPSGETQYF. The CDR3 nucleotides are TGTGCCAGTAGTCCTAGCGGAGAGACCCAGTACTTC.

The rearrangement links TRBV11-1 to TRBJ2-7; TRBD1 matches 8 bases. CDR3 length: 14 amino acids. V trimming: 5 bases; J trimming: 3 bases; junction bases outside the gene matches: 6. Per the germline V gene, CDR1 is SGHAT and CDR2 is FQDESV (reference sequence). The CDR3 is CASSGRQGNYEQYF. DNA for the CDR3: TGTGCCAGCAGCGGACGACAGGGGAACTACGAGCAGTACTTC.